The T cell receptor (beta chain) under discussion was sequenced for a study of CD8 T cells in ankylosing spondylitis. Study outcomes and limitations: Ankylosing spondylitis blood appeared to carry a characteristic TCR beta motif of roughly eight highly homologous variants.

For this clonotype: The target antigen is unknown.

Each CDR3 protein is one row after TCRdb ran MiXCR on the 5' RACE reads. The sample lists roughly 700,000 distinct CDR3 sequences; roughly 19% were seen once. The ends were cut back, 3 bases at V and 5 bases at J, with 10 bases in the middle. Germline CDR1 reads DFQATT; CDR2 reads SNEGSKA (reference sequence). This CDR3 comprises 13 residues. This TCR was sampled from a male donor with ankylosing spondylitis. The genes are TRBV20-1 and TRBJ1-4; no firm D call. Sequenced: blood, either unsorted or a sorted T cell fraction (not recorded which). This CDR3 is CSARWATNEKLFF. CDR3 DNA: TGCAGTGCTAGGTGGGCCACGAATGAAAAACTGTTTTTT.